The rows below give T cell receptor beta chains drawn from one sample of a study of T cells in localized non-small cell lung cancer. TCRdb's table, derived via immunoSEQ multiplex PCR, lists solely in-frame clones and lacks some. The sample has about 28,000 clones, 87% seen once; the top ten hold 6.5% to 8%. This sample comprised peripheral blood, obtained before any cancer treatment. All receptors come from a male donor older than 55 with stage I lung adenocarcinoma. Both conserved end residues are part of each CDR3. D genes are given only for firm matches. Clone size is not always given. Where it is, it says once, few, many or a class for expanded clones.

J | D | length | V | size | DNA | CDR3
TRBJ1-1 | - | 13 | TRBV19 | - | TGTGCCAGTAGTGACCGGGACGCTACTGAAGCTTTCTTT | CASSDRDATEAFF
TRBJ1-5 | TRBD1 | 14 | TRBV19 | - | TGTGCCAGTAGCCGGGACAGGGGCCCGGAACCCCAGCATTTT | CASSRDRGPEPQHF
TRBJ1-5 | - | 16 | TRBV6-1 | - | TGTGCCAGCAGTGACCTCGATGGCTCTGGCAATCAGCCCCAGCATTTT | CASSDLDGSGNQPQHF
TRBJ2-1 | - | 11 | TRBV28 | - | TGTGCCAGCAGCCAGACAATCGAGCAGTTCTTC | CASSQTIEQFF
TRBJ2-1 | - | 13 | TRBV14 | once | TGTGCCAGCAGCCAGGGATACTACAATGAGCAGTTCTTC | CASSQGYYNEQFF
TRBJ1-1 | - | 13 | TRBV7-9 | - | TGTGCCAGCAGCTTAGGGCAGAACACTGAAGCTTTCTTT | CASSLGQNTEAFF
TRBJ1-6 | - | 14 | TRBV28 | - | TGTGCCAGCACCACGACCCAGGGAGATTCACCCCTCCACTTT | CASTTTQGDSPLHF
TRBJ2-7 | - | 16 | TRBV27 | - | TGTGCCAGCAGTTTATGGGGTTCCCCTCTCCCTTACGAGCAGTACTTC | CASSLWGSPLPYEQYF
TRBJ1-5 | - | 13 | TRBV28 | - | TGTGCCAGCAGTCCGGGGGGCCCTCAGCCCCAGCATTTT | CASSPGGPQPQHF
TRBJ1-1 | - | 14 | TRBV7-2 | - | TGTGCCAGCAGCGCACAGGGCGGGAACACTGAAGCTTTCTTT | CASSAQGGNTEAFF
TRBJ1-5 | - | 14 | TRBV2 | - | TGTGCCAGTCGCAGGGGATGGGGTAATCAGCCCCAGCATTTT | CASRRGWGNQPQHF
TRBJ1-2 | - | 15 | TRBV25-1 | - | TGTGCCAGCAGTGAAATGTCGTGGTCAGGAGGGGGCTACACCTTC | CASSEMSWSGGGYTF
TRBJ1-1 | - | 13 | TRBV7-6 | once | TGTGCCAGCAGCTTAATAGGGGTCTCTGAAGCTTTCTTT | CASSLIGVSEAFF
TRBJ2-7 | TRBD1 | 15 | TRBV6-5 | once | TGTGCCAGCAGTTACACTACCGGGACAGCGTACGAGCAGTACTTC | CASSYTTGTAYEQYF
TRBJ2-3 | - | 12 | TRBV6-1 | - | TGTGCCAGCACTGCGTCCACAGATACGCAGTATTTT | CASTASTDTQYF
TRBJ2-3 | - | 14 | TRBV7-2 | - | TGTGCCAGCAGCCGCAGGTTTAGCACAGATACGCAGTATTTT | CASSRRFSTDTQYF
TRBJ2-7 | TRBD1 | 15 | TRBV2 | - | TGTGCCACCAGGTTTAGTACGACAGGGGTTCCCGAGCAGTACTTC | CATRFSTTGVPEQYF
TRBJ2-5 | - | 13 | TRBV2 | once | TGTGCCAGCAGGAGCGGACAACAAGAGACCCAGTACTTC | CASRSGQQETQYF
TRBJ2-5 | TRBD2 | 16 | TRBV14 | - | TGTGCCAGCAGCCAAGGTAGCGGGGGGCGCCAAGAGACCCAGTACTTC | CASSQGSGGRQETQYF
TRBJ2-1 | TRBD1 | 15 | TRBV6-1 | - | TGTGCCAGCAGGCCCGGGACAGGGAGGGGCAATGAGCAGTTCTTC | CASRPGTGRGNEQFF
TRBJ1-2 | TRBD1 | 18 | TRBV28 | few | TGTGCCAGCAGTTCCCGGGACAGGGGGCTCACGCGAGACTATGGCTACACCTTC | CASSSRDRGLTRDYGYTF
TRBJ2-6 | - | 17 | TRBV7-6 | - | TGTGCCAGCAGCCCAAAGACGACAGTGTCTGGGGCCAACGTCCTGACTTTC | CASSPKTTVSGANVLTF
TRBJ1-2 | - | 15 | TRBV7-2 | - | TGTGCCAGCAGCTTAATACAGGGTCAGCACTATGGCTACACCTTC | CASSLIQGQHYGYTF
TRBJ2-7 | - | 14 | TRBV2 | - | TGTGCCAGCAGTGACGGACGTTTCGCCTACGAGCAGTACTTC | CASSDGRFAYEQYF
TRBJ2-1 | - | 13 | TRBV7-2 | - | TGTGCCAGCAGCTTGAGCAGGCTCGATGAGCAGTTCTTC | CASSLSRLDEQFF
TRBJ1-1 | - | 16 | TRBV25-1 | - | TGTGCCAGCAGTGGGGGGTGGCTTCCTTCGGACACTGAAGCTTTCTTT | CASSGGWLPSDTEAFF